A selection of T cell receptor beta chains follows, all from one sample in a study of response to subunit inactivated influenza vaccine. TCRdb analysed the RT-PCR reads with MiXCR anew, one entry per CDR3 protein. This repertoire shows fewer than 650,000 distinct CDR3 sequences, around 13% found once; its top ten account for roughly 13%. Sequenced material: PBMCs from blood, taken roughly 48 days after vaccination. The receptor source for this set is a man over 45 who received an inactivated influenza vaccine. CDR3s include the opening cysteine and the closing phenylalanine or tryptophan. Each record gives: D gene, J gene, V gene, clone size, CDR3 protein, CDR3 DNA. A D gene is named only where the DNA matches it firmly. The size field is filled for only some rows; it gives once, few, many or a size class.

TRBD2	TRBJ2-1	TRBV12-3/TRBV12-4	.	CASSFTSAPGQFF	TGTGCCAGCAGCTTCACTAGCGCCCCCGGGCAGTTCTTC
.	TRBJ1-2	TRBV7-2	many	CASSLGLVRGKDGYTF	TGTGCCAGCAGCTTAGGTTTAGTGAGGGGCAAAGATGGCTACACCTTC
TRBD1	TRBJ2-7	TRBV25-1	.	CASSTTGARHEQYF	TGTGCCAGCAGTACGACAGGGGCGCGCCACGAGCAGTACTTC
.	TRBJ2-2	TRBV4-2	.	CASSPGHRRWGNGELFF	TGTGCCAGCAGCCCAGGTCACAGACGGTGGGGGAACGGGGAGCTGTTTTTT
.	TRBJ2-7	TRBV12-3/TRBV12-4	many	CASSPTTPYEQYF	TGTGCCAGCAGCCCGACCACCCCCTACGAGCAGTACTTC
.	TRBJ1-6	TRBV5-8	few	CADNLGGFDNSPLHF	TGTGCCGACAACCTCGGGGGATTCGATAATTCACCCCTCCACTTT
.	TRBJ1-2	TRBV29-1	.	CSVAGIANYGYTF	TGCAGCGTGGCGGGGATAGCTAACTATGGCTACACCTTC
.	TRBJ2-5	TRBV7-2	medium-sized	CASSLDSQETQYF	TGTGCCAGCAGCTTAGATTCTCAAGAGACCCAGTACTTC
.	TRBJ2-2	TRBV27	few	CASRLSPGTGELFF	TGTGCCAGCAGGCTTTCCCCGGGCACCGGGGAGCTGTTTTTT
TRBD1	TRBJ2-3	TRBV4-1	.	CASSLQGVGTDTQYF	TGCGCCAGCAGCCTACAGGGGGTTGGCACAGATACGCAGTATTTT
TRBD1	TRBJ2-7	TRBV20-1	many	CSARPSGTGSIEQYF	TGCAGTGCTAGACCCTCCGGGACAGGGTCGATCGAGCAGTACTTC
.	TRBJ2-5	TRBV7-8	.	CASSLRGGGQETQYF	TGTGCCAGCAGCTTACGGGGAGGTGGGCAAGAGACCCAGTACTTC
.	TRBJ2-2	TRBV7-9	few	CANGDGGELFF	TGTGCCAACGGGGACGGCGGGGAGCTGTTTTTT
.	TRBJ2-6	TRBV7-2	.	CASSLSRVAGANVLTF	TGTGCCAGCAGCTTATCTAGGGTGGCTGGGGCCAACGTCCTGACTTTC
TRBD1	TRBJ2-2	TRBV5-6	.	CARSLRQGHGELFF	TGTGCCAGAAGCTTGCGACAGGGGCACGGGGAGCTGTTTTTT
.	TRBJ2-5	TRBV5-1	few	CASTGRVRDRETQYF	TGCGCCAGCACCGGCAGAGTAAGGGATCGAGAGACCCAGTACTTC